One sample yielded the 14 T cell receptor beta chains listed below, sequenced in a study of blood T cell repertoires in COVID-19 (dated by TCRdb to about 2020). Libraries came from the immunoSEQ multiplex PCR assay. TCRdb retrieved this table from immuneACCESS and kept in-frame rearrangements only. Not all clones are present; in checked studies, unresolved V genes account for under half, and no reason is known for the remainder. This sample has 13,000 to 15,000 clones in its table, and approximately 90% of those were observed once. The ten largest clones represent roughly 5.9% of the sample. The source material was peripheral blood. The receptors stem from a human donor in a cohort sampled during active COVID-19.

In this sample, this clone turned up a few times. The chain uses TRBV24-1 and TRBJ2-1; possibly TRBD2 for D (6 bases). V gave up 4 bases and J gave up 7 bases, with 13 bases separating them. The V gene's germline CDR1 is KGHDR and CDR2 SFDVKD. The CDR3 length is 14 residues. The CDR3 DNA reads TGTGCCACCAGTGACTCGGGTGGAGGGAATGAGCAGTTCTTC. Amino acid sequence: CATSDSGGGNEQFF.

CDR3 amino acids: CASSYSGTGVEQYF. Here the CDR3 DNA reads TGTGCCAGCAGTTACAGCGGGACAGGGGTCGAGCAGTACTTC. V gene TRBV6-5 combines with J gene TRBJ2-7, with 10 bases aligning to TRBD1. CDR3 length: 14 amino acids. CDR1 and CDR2 from the germline V gene are MNHEY and SVGAGI. V lost 2 bases to trimming and J lost 6 bases; unmatched junction nucleotides: 4.

The rearrangement uses TRBV12-1 and TRBJ2-5; the table's D call, TRBD1, was not checked against the DNA. TRBV12-1 is shown as a pseudogene. This CDR3 has 18 amino acids. Written as DNA, the CDR3 is TGTGCCAGCAGCCAAATCGGGACAGGGGAATCGGAGCAAGAGACCCAGTACTTC. Residues: CASSQIGTGESEQETQYF.

The chain combines TRBV5-6 with TRBJ1-2; tentative D call: TRBD1 (6 bases). Germline V gene data show CDR1 as SGHDT and CDR2 as YYEEEE. The ends were cut back, 6 bases at V and 4 bases at J, with 16 bases in the middle. This CDR3 has 14 residues. The CDR3 sequence is CASIGRGTSYGYTF. The CDR3 DNA reads TGTGCCAGCATCGGGAGGGGGACTAGCTATGGCTACACCTTC.

With regard to this clone: The sample holds other DNA sequences that translate to the same CDR3. V and J are TRBV27 and TRBJ2-1; D is possibly TRBD2 (5 bases). Deletions cut 4 bases from V and 10 bases from J, with 11 bases between. The CDR3 is 12 residues long. The germline V gene encodes CDR1 MNHEY and CDR2 SMNVEV (reference sequence). CDR3 in DNA: TGTGCCAGCAGTTCAGGAGGAATGGAGCAGTTCTTC. Residues: CASSSGGMEQFF.

The chain combines TRBV28 with TRBJ2-1, with TRBD1 matching over 9 bases. V trimming: 6 bases; J trimming: 3 bases; junction bases outside the gene matches: 15. The CDR3 consists of 18 residues. CDR1 is MDHEN, CDR2 SYDVKM, per germline. Written as DNA, the CDR3 is TGTGCCAGCAGCCGGGACAGGGTTAGGGGACGGGTCTACAATGAGCAGTTCTTC. This sequence encodes CASSRDRVRGRVYNEQFF.

The chain recombines TRBV28 with TRBJ2-2; 9 bases fit TRBD1. This CDR3 spans 16 amino acids. The V segment lost 5 bases and the J segment 4 bases; nucleotides outside the gene matches: 8. The germline CDR1 and CDR2 sequences are MDHEN and SYDVKM. The CDR3 protein is CASSKTGGLATGELFF. In DNA form, the CDR3 reads TGTGCCAGCAGTAAAACAGGGGGCTTGGCCACCGGGGAGCTGTTTTTT. Full variable domain (outside the CDR3, taken from reference TRBV28 and TRBJ2-2): DVKVTQSSRYLVKRTGEKVFLECVQDMDHENMFWYRQDPGLGLRLIYFSYDVKMKEKGDIPEGYSVSREKKERFSLILESASTNQTSMYLCASSKTGGLATGELFFGEGSRLTVL.

The CDR3 DNA follows: TGTGCCAGCAGTTCCACAGGGGGCCTAGCCAAAAACATTCAGTACTTC. Protein sequence: CASSSTGGLAKNIQYF. The chain is built from TRBV6-5 and TRBJ2-4; 9 nucleotides line up with TRBD1. Germline lookup yields CDR1 MNHEY and CDR2 SVGAGI. The V and J ends lost 4 bases and 0 bases, in that order; junction bases with no gene match: 4. The CDR3 has 16 residues.

This clone was counted a single time. V gene TRBV28 combines with J gene TRBJ1-2, with D hard to call. Germline lookup yields CDR1 MDHEN and CDR2 SYDVKM. V was trimmed by 8 bases and J by 7 bases, leaving 14 bases between them. The length of the CDR3 is 12 residues. The CDR3 sequence is CASLSIAGGYTF. In nucleotides, the CDR3 is TGTGCCAGCCTCTCCATTGCGGGTGGCTACACCTTC.

V gene TRBV2 combines with J gene TRBJ2-5, with unresolved D. Trimming left V 2 bases short and J 7 bases short, with 17 bases between. Germline assignment: CDR1 SNHLY and CDR2 FYNNEI. This CDR3 is 15 amino acids long. CDR3 bases: TGTGCCAGCAGTGAACGACAAAGGCCCGCAGGGACCCAGTACTTC. Protein product: CASSERQRPAGTQYF.

V gene TRBV24-1 combines with J gene TRBJ2-1; a weak D match, TRBD2 (7 bases). The CDR3 spans 15 residues. V was clipped by 5 bases and J by 7 bases, with 17 bases between them. Germline V CDR1 and CDR2: KGHDR, SFDVKD. The DNA of the CDR3 is TGTGCCACCAGTGGGGGGGCTAGCGGACGGAATGAGCAGTTCTTC. Its translation is CATSGGASGRNEQFF.

The gene calls are TRBV3-1 (or the pseudogene TRBV3-2) and TRBJ2-7; D not certain. Trimming removed 5 bases from V and 10 bases from J, with 12 bases in between. Germline V gives CDR1 LGHDT, CDR2 YNNKEL (reference sequence). The CDR3 has 11 residues. CDR3 residues: CASSYSTYQYF. The CDR3 coding sequence is TGTGCCAGCAGCTACTCAACGTACCAGTACTTC.

The V and J genes are TRBV19 and TRBJ2-2, with a tentative D call TRBD1 (6 bases). V was cut by 6 bases and J by 1 base, with 12 bases left in between. From germline, CDR1 is LNHDA and CDR2 SQIVND (reference sequence). The CDR3 consists of 15 residues. The DNA for the CDR3 is TGTGCCAGTAGATCGGGACAACAGAACACCGGGGAGCTGTTTTTT. Its translation: CASRSGQQNTGELFF. Looking up the rest from reference TRBV19 and TRBJ2-2 gives the full variable domain: DGGITQSPKYLFRKEGQNVTLSCEQNLNHDAMYWYRQDPGQGLRLIYYSQIVNDFQKGDIAEGYSVSREKKESFPLTVTSAQKNPTAFYLCASRSGQQNTGELFFGEGSRLTVL.

The rearrangement uses TRBV2 and TRBJ2-7; 9 bases agree with TRBD2. After removal of 4 bases from V and 5 bases from J, the junction contained 9 bases not matched to a gene. CDR1 is SNHLY and CDR2 is FYNNEI in the germline V gene. The CDR3 runs 15 residues. DNA for the CDR3: TGTGCCAGCAGTGGTCAGCTAGCGGGACTAAACGAGCAGTACTTC. It encodes CASSGQLAGLNEQYF.